This entry features one TCR beta chain sequence. What it recognizes is unknown. Clones were read by immunoSEQ multiplex PCR, and TCRdb kept only the in-frame ones, dropping some. The sample has about 70,000 clones, 80% to 95% seen once; the top ten hold 2.2%. These data originate in a study of lymphopenia after photon versus proton radiotherapy. Overall study findings and caveats: Under photons, naive T cells and diversity fell while effector/memory populations rose. After lymphocyte nadir, photon-treated repertoires showed oligoclonal expansion, especially CD8+ Temra. Survival link was tested only in deceased patients; proton benefit remains a possibility.

The CDR3 loop spans 14 amino acids. Germline V lookup: CDR1 SGHDT, CDR2 YYEEEE. Trimming removed 7 bases at V and 3 bases at J, with 16 bases between. The sample was peripheral blood, taken from a patient treated with photon-based radiotherapy. This clonotype was obtained from a woman aged 40 to 50 with cholangiocarcinoma. The chain is built from TRBV5-6 and TRBJ1-1; possibly TRBD1 for D (6 bases). CDR3 sequence (DNA): TGTGCCAGCCTCCTGGGGGCGGATCACACTGAAGCTTTCTTT. Translation: CASLLGADHTEAFF.